This entry lists 15 T cell receptor beta chains sequenced from one sample in a study of cytomegalovirus exposure and HLA in healthy donors. A multiplex PCR was run with 60 Vbeta primers and 13 Jbeta primers. Data came from immunoSEQ multiplex PCR; TCRdb stores just in-frame clones and leaves some out. The sample gives approximately 120,000 clones, 83% of which show up once; about 3.9% is in the top ten. Sample: PBMCs. These receptors all come from a middle-aged woman in good health and CMV-seropositive.

This clone was picked up one time. V gene TRBV2 combines with J gene TRBJ2-5, with TRBD1 identical over 8 bases. Matching the DNA end better, TRBJ2-7 makes the J call doubtful. The CDR3 runs 15 residues. Germline CDR1 reads SNHLY; CDR2 reads FYNNEI. CDR3 region: CASSESDRGTYEQYF. DNA for the CDR3: TGTGCCAGCAGTGAGAGCGACAGGGGAACCTACGAGCAGTACTTC.

The V call is TRBV6-5, the J call TRBJ2-2, with TRBD2 matching over 8 bases. V was pared by 6 bases and J by 3 bases, with 6 bases of the junction left unmatched. The germline V gene has CDR1 MNHEY and CDR2 SVGAGI. The CDR3 has 15 amino acids. The CDR3 sequence is CASSRGLDYTGELFF. DNA of the CDR3: TGTGCCAGCAGCCGGGGACTAGACTACACCGGGGAGCTGTTTTTT.

The J gene is TRBJ2-3, the V gene TRBV7-9; no clear D. The CDR3 extends over 13 amino acids. The V gene lost 5 bases and the J gene lost 4 bases, with 10 bases spanning the gap. Germline CDR1 is SEHNR and CDR2 is FQNEAQ (reference sequence). CDR3 DNA: TGTGCCAGCAGCCCCCGCGTGGCAGATACGCAGTATTTT. Its protein product is CASSPRVADTQYF. The full variable domain, its missing parts supplied by reference TRBV7-9 and TRBJ2-3, is DTGVSQNPRHKITKRGQNVTFRCDPISEHNRLYWYRQTLGQGPEFLTYFQNEAQLEKSRLLSDRFSAERPKGSFSTLEIQRTEQGDSAMYLCASSPRVADTQYFGPGTRLTVL.

The chain is built from TRBV7-9 and TRBJ2-2, with 7 nucleotides matching TRBD1. Germline V CDR1 and CDR2: SEHNR, FQNEAQ (reference sequence). The CDR3 is 18 residues long. The J segment lost 1 base and the V segment lost 5 bases, leaving 13 bases of the junction unmatched. This CDR3 reads CASSPPRLGTENTGELFF. The CDR3, as DNA: TGTGCCAGCAGCCCACCAAGGCTCGGGACAGAGAACACCGGGGAGCTGTTTTTT.

This clone was detected once. The V call is TRBV7-9, the J call TRBJ1-1, with 8 bases matching TRBD1. V dropped 3 bases and J dropped 8; count of bases not matched to a gene: 8. Germline assignment: CDR1 SEHNR and CDR2 FQNEAQ (reference sequence). The CDR3 contains 14 residues. The CDR3 nucleotides read TGTGCCAGCAGCTTTGGACCCGGGACAGGAGAAGCTTTCTTT. Translating gives CASSFGPGTGEAFF.

The chain couples TRBV18 to TRBJ1-1; D ambiguous. The V and J ends lost 1 base and 3 bases respectively, with 6 bases between them. This CDR3 region has 13 residues. The germline V gene has CDR1 KGHSH and CDR2 LQKENI. The CDR3 nucleotides read TGTGCCAGCTCACCACGTGACTACACTGAAGCTTTCTTT. Amino acid sequence: CASSPRDYTEAFF.

The chain employs TRBV5-6 and TRBJ2-5; possibly TRBD2 for D (6 bases). Germline loops: CDR1 SGHDT, CDR2 YYEEEE. V gave up 0 bases and J gave up 10 bases, with 16 bases separating them. The CDR3 runs to 14 residues. The CDR3 DNA sequence: TGTGCCAGCAGCTTGGTACCTACGGGGGTGGGCCAGTACTTC. It translates to CASSLVPTGVGQYF.

This clone was counted only a few times. The V call is TRBV19, the J call TRBJ1-1; D may be TRBD1 (5 bases). V lost 6 bases and J lost 1, with 15 bases in between. Germline V gives CDR1 LNHDA, CDR2 SQIVND (reference sequence). The CDR3 has 15 amino acids. CDR3 sequence (DNA): TGTGCCAGTAGAAACTCAGGGCTGGCGAACACTGAAGCTTTCTTT. Protein: CASRNSGLANTEAFF.

V and J are TRBV23-1 and TRBJ2-1, with D possibly matching TRBD2 (6 bases). TRBV23-1 is noted as an ORF with a role that remains uncertain. The germline V and J ends were trimmed by 0 bases and 9 bases, with 18 bases remaining between them. CDR3 length: 16 residues. CDR3 sequence (DNA): TGCGCCAGCAGTCAATCGAAAGGACCGCCGGAGGGTGAGCAGTTCTTC. This encodes CASSQSKGPPEGEQFF.

The chain couples TRBV4-3 to TRBJ1-5, with D unclear. This CDR3 contains 13 residues. Germline V lookup: CDR1 LGHNA, CDR2 YSLEER. The ends were cut back, 1 base at V and 4 bases at J, with 5 bases in the middle. CDR3 sequence: CASSQGTNQPQHF. CDR3 sequence (DNA): TGCGCCAGCAGCCAAGGGACTAATCAGCCCCAGCATTTT.

J is TRBJ1-4 and V is TRBV30; 11 bases match TRBD1. CDR3 size: 15 residues. From germline, CDR1 is GTSNPN and CDR2 SVGIG (reference sequence). Unmatched junction bases numbered 7, after V lost 2 bases and J lost 8 bases. Written as DNA, the CDR3 is TGTGCCTGGAGTTTAACGGGGACAGGGGGAGAAAAACTGTTTTTT. This codes for CAWSLTGTGGEKLFF.

V and J are TRBV20-1 and TRBJ2-7; unclear D gene. This CDR3 comprises 11 residues. V was trimmed by 3 bases and J by 6 bases, leaving 9 bases between them. Germline CDR1 DFQATT, CDR2 SNEGSKA (reference sequence). CDR3 sequence (DNA): TGCAGTGCTAGCGCAGGTTCCGAGCAGTACTTC. The encoded protein is CSASAGSEQYF.

Comments on this clone: Other DNA sequences from this sample encode an identical CDR3 as well. The chain links TRBV5-1 to TRBJ1-1; tentative D call: TRBD1 (5 bases). This CDR3 is 13 amino acids long. V lost 1 base and J 1 base, leaving 5 bases between the germline ends. Germline CDR1 is SGHRS and CDR2 is YFSETQ. DNA of the CDR3: TGCGCCAGCAGCTTGACAGGGAACACTGAAGCTTTCTTT. Protein sequence: CASSLTGNTEAFF.

The chain carries TRBV11-1 and TRBJ2-5, with D tentatively TRBD1 (5 bases). Germline CDR1 is SGHAT and CDR2 is FQDESV (reference sequence). The CDR3 spans 16 residues. V lost 5 bases to trimming and J lost 5 bases, with 21 bases between them. CDR3 nucleotide sequence: TGTGCCAGCAGCCACTCTCCCACTGCCAGGGTTGAGACCCAGTACTTC. Translating it yields CASSHSPTARVETQYF. The entire variable domain, with the rest obtained from reference TRBV11-1 and TRBJ2-5, is as follows: EAEVAQSPRYKITEKSQAVAFWCDPISGHATLYWYRQILGQGPELLVQFQDESVVDDSQLPKDRFSAERLKGVDSTLKIQPAELGDSAMYLCASSHSPTARVETQYFGPGTRLLVL.

This clone occurred once. The chain has TRBV6-1 and TRBJ2-7; TRBD2 is a possible D gene (6 bases). CDR1 is MNHNS and CDR2 is SASEGT in the germline V gene. This CDR3 is 14 amino acids long. The V end lost 1 base, the J end lost 5 bases, and 12 bases lay between the germline ends. The DNA for the CDR3 is TGTGCCAGCAGTGAAGACCCGGGAGAAAACGAGCAGTACTTC. This sequence encodes CASSEDPGENEQYF.